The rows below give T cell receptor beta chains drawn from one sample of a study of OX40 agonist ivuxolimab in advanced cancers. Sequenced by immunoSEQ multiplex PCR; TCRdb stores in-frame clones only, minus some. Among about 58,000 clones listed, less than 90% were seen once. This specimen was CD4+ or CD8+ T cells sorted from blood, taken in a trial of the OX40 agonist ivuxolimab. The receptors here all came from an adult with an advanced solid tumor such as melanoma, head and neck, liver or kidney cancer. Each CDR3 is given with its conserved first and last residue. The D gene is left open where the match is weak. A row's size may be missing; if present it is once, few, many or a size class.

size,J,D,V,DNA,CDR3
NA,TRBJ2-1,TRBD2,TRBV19,TGTGCCAGTAGTGCCCATAGCGGGGGGGCCCGTAATGAGCAGTTCTTC,CASSAHSGGARNEQFF
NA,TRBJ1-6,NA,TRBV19,TGTGCCACCCGGGGCCTTCCTAATTCACCCCTCCACTTT,CATRGLPNSPLHF
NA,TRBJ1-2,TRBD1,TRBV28,TGTGCCAGCACCTCCACAGGGGGTGATCAACTTAACTATGGCTACACCTTC,CASTSTGGDQLNYGYTF
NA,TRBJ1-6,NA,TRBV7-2,TGTGCCAGCAGCTCACAGGGTGTCTATAATTCACCCCTCCACTTT,CASSSQGVYNSPLHF
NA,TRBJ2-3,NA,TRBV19,TGTGCCAGTAGTGACCCCCCGACAGATACGCAGTATTTT,CASSDPPTDTQYF
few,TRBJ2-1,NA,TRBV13,TGTGCCAGCAGCTTGAATCGACCGGCTTTGGAGCAGTTCTTC,CASSLNRPALEQFF
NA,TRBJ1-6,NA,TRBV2,TGTGCCGCTCGAAGGGAACAGTCTAATTCACCCCTCCACTTT,CAARREQSNSPLHF
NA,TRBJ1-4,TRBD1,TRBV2,TGTGCCAGCGGAAGGGACAGTGGAGAGGAAAAACTGTTTTTT,CASGRDSGEEKLFF
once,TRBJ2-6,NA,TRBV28,TGTGCCAGCAGTCTCAGGGGTGCAGGGGCCAACGTCCTGACTTTC,CASSLRGAGANVLTF
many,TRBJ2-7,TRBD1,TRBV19,TGTGCCAGTAGTACGGACAGGGGATTTAGCCACGAGCAGTACTTC,CASSTDRGFSHEQYF